This entry is about one T cell receptor (beta chain). The source of the sample is a study of CD8+CD57+ T cells in acquired aplastic anemia. TCR beta VDJ and CDR3 were profiled, and genomic DNA was the template. TCRdb reprocessed the reads via MiXCR and lists one record per CDR3 protein. The table records about 290,000 distinct CDR3 sequences, about 50% of them present only once. This CDR3 region has 11 residues. The germline V gene encodes CDR1 SEHNR and CDR2 FQNEAQ (reference sequence). V lost 5 bases and J lost 5, with 6 bases in between. For sequencing, patients were chosen who had shown expansion of CD8+CD57+ cells by flow cytometry.

V is TRBV7-9 and J is TRBJ1-1; D is unresolved. The material sequenced was sorted CD4+, CD8+, or CD8+CD57+ T cells (not recorded which) from PBMCs. The clonotype comes from a human donor with aplastic anemia. Written as DNA, the CDR3 is TGTGCCAGCAGCGCCCAAACTGAAGCTTTCTTT. Translation: CASSAQTEAFF.